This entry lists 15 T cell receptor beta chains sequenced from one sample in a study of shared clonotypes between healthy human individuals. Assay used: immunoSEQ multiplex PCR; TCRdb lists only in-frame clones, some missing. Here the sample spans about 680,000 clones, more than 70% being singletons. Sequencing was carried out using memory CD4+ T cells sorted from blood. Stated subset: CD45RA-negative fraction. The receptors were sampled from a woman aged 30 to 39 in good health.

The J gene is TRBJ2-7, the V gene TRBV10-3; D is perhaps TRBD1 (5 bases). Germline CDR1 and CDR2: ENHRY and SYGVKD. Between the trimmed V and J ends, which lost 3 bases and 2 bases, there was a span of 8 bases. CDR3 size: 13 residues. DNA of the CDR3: TGTGCCATCAGTGAAACAGGACCCTACGAGCAGTACTTC. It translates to CAISETGPYEQYF.

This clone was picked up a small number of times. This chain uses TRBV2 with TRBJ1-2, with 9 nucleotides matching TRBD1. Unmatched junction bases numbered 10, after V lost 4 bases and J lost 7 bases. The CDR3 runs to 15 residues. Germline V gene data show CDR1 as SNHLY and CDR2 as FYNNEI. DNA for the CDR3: TGTGCCAGCAGTGGGGACAGGGATGAATCCGCTGGCTACACCTTC. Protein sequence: CASSGDRDESAGYTF.

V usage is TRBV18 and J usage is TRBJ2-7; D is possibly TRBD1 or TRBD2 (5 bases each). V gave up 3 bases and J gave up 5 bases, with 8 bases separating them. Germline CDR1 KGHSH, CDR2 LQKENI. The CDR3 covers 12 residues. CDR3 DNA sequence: TGTGCCAGCTCACCGAGGGACCACGAGCAGTACTTC. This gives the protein CASSPRDHEQYF.

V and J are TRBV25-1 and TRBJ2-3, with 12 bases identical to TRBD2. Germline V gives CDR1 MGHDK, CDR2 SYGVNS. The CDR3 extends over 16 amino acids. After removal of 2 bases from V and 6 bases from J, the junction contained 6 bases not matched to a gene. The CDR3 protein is CASSEEASGRGDTQYF. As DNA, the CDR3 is TGTGCCAGCAGTGAAGAGGCTAGCGGGAGGGGTGATACGCAGTATTTT.

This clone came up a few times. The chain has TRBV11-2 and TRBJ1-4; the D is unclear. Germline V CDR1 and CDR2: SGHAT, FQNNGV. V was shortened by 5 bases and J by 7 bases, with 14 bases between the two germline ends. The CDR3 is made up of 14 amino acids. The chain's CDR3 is CASSNGPGVEKLFF. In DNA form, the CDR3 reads TGTGCCAGCAGCAACGGACCGGGAGTTGAAAAACTGTTTTTT. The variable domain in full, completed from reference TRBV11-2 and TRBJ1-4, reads EAGVAQSPRYKIIEKRQSVAFWCNPISGHATLYWYQQILGQGPKLLIQFQNNGVVDDSQLPKDRFSAERLKGVDSTLKIQPAKLEDSAVYLCASSNGPGVEKLFFGSGTQLSVL.

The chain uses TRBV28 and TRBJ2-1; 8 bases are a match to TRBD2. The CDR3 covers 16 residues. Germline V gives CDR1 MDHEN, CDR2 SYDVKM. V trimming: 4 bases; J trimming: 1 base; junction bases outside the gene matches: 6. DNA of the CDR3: TGTGCCAGCAGTTCCTCGACTAGCGCATCCTACAATGAGCAGTTCTTC. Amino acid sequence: CASSSSTSASYNEQFF.

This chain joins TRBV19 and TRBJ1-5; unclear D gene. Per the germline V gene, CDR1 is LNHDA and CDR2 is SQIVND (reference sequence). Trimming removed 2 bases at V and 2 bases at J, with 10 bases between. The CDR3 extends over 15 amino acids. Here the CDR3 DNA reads TGTGCCAGTAGTATATGGGGAGCTGGCAATCAGCCCCAGCATTTT. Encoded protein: CASSIWGAGNQPQHF.

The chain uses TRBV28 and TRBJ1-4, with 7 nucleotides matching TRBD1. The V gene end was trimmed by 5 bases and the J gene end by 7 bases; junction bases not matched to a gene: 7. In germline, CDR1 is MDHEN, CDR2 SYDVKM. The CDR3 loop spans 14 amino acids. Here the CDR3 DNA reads TGTGCCAGCAGTATGACAGGGAGGGGTGAAAAACTGTTTTTT. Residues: CASSMTGRGEKLFF.

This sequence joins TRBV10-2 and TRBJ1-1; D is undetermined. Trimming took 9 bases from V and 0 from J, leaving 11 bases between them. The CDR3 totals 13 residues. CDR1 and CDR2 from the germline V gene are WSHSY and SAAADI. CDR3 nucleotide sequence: TGCGCCAGTTCCGGGCCTATGAACACTGAAGCTTTCTTT. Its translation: CASSGPMNTEAFF.

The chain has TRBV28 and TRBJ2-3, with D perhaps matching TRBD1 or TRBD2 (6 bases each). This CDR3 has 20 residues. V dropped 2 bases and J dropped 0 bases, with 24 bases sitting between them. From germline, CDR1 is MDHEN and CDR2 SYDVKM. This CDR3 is CASSLASAGVGRTSTDTQYF. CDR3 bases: TGTGCCAGCAGTTTAGCTAGCGCAGGGGTCGGTAGAACTAGCACAGATACGCAGTATTTT.

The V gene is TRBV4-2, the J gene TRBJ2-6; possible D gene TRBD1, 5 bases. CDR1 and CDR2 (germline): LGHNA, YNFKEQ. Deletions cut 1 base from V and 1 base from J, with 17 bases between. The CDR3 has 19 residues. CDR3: CASSQGATGGWSGANVLTF. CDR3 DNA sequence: TGTGCCAGCAGCCAAGGTGCAACAGGTGGTTGGTCTGGGGCCAACGTCCTGACTTTC.

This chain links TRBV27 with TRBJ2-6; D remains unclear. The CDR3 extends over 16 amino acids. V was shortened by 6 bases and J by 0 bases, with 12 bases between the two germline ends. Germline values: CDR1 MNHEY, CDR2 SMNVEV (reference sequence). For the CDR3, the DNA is TGTGCCAGCAGACCGACCGCAAGCTCTGGGGCCAACGTCCTGACTTTC. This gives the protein CASRPTASSGANVLTF.

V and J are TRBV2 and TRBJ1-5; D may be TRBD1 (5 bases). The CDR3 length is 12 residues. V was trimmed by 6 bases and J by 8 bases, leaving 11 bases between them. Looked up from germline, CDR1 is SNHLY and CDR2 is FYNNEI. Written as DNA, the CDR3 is TGTGCCAGCAGGCAGGGTGCGGAGCCCCAGCATTTT. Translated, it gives CASRQGAEPQHF.

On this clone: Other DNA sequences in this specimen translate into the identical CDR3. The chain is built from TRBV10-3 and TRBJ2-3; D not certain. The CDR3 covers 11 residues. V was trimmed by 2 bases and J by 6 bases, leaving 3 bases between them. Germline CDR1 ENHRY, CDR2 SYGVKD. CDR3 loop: CAISERDTQYF. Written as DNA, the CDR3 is TGTGCCATCAGTGAGAGGGATACGCAGTATTTT.

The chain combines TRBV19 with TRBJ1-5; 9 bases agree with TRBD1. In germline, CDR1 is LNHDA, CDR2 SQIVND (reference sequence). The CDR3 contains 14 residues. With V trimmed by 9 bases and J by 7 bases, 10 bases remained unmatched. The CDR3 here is CASWDRDLRQPQHF. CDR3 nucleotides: TGTGCCAGCTGGGACAGGGACCTTCGCCAGCCCCAGCATTTT.